The 5 T cell receptor beta chains listed next were all sequenced from one sample in a study of blood T cell repertoires in COVID-19. The method was immunoSEQ multiplex PCR; TCRdb's version includes in-frame clones alone and lacks a portion of them. The profile shows 85,000 to 110,000 clones, 70% to 90% of them singletons. Sequencing was performed on peripheral blood. The receptors derive from a man aged 50 to 59 in a cohort sampled during active COVID-19.

About this clone itself: The junction departs from germline at one end; a sequencing error may be responsible. This chain connects TRBV18 to TRBJ1-2; TRBD1 is a possible D gene (5 bases). Germline assignment: CDR1 KGHSH and CDR2 LQKENI. There are 13 residues in the CDR3. DNA for the CDR3: TGTGCCAGCTCACCACCGTATAGGACACCTCTAAAGTTC. Translated, it gives CASSPPYRTPLKF.

The V and J genes are TRBV12-5 and TRBJ1-5, with TRBD1 as a possible D gene (5 bases). The CDR3 loop spans 16 amino acids. Trimming took off 4 bases at V and 2 bases at J, with 15 bases between the two ends. CDR1 is LGHNT, CDR2 FRNRAP, per germline. The chain's CDR3 is CASGWDGGIGNQPQHF. The CDR3 coding sequence is TGTGCTAGTGGTTGGGACGGGGGGATCGGCAATCAGCCCCAGCATTTT.

V usage is TRBV5-1 and J usage is TRBJ2-5, with 7 positions matching TRBD1. The CDR3 consists of 15 residues. The V and J ends lost 4 bases and 5 bases, in that order; junction bases with no gene match: 11. Germline V CDR1 and CDR2: SGHRS, YFSETQ. CDR3 protein: CASSPGRGLRETQYF. As DNA, the CDR3 is TGCGCCAGCAGCCCGGGCAGGGGGTTACGGGAGACCCAGTACTTC.

V and J are TRBV9 and TRBJ1-3; tentatively, D is TRBD1 (6 bases). V gave up 2 bases and J gave up 4 bases, with 13 bases separating them. Germline loops: CDR1 SGDLS, CDR2 YYNGEE. The CDR3 runs 15 residues. CDR3 sequence: CASSVSTGRGNTIYF. In DNA, the CDR3 is TGTGCCAGCAGCGTTAGTACAGGGCGGGGAAACACCATATATTTT. Based on the CDR3 plus reference TRBV9 and TRBJ1-3, the full variable domain is DSGVTQTPKHLITATGQRVTLRCSPRSGDLSVYWYQQSLDQGLQFLIQYYNGEERAKGNILERFSAQQFPDLHSELNLSSLELGDSALYFCASSVSTGRGNTIYFGEGSWLTVV.

The chain carries TRBV18 and TRBJ2-1, with TRBD1 identical over 12 bases. The germline CDR1 and CDR2 sequences are KGHSH and LQKENI. The CDR3 has 14 amino acids. V shed 6 bases, J shed 8 bases, and the junction held 5 bases outside the gene matches. CDR3 nucleotides: TGTGCCAGCTCGCCCGGGACAGGGGGCTATGAGCAGTTCTTC. Translation: CASSPGTGGYEQFF.